This TCR beta chain was observed in a study of Ad26.COV2.S vaccination and SARS-CoV-2 variants. Study-level background: In the study, Ad26.COV2.S was injected intramuscularly once, or twice 56 days apart. General study findings and limits: Measures of TCR breadth and depth may have fallen short of total T cell responses.

CDR1 LNHDA and CDR2 SQIVND come from the germline V gene (reference sequence). V trimming: 8 bases; J trimming: 2 bases; junction bases outside the gene matches: 14. CDR3 length equals 17 residues. As to treatment: some 20 received Ad26.COV2.S at low or high dose, single or two shots; a few received placebo; per-sample allocation not given. All samples were drawn on day 63, counting from the first vaccine or placebo injection. The repertoire was sequenced with immunoSEQ multiplex PCR; TCRdb's copy has only in-frame clones and lacks some. The table records around 450,000 clones, around 89% of them present only once. A note on this clone: Its target is unknown.

The source material was peripheral blood, sampled in a trial of Ad26.COV2.S vaccine versus placebo. The origin of this receptor is a person aged 18-60 years who received the Ad26.COV2.S COVID-19 vaccine or a placebo. The V and J genes are TRBV19 and TRBJ2-3; 9 positions agree with TRBD1. CDR3 residues: CASSGLGTGIITDTQYF. In DNA, the CDR3 is TGTGCCAGTTCCGGCTTGGGGACAGGGATAATCACAGATACGCAGTATTTT. The full variable domain, completed using reference TRBV19 and TRBJ2-3, is DGGITQSPKYLFRKEGQNVTLSCEQNLNHDAMYWYRQDPGQGLRLIYYSQIVNDFQKGDIAEGYSVSREKKESFPLTVTSAQKNPTAFYLCASSGLGTGIITDTQYFGPGTRLTVL.